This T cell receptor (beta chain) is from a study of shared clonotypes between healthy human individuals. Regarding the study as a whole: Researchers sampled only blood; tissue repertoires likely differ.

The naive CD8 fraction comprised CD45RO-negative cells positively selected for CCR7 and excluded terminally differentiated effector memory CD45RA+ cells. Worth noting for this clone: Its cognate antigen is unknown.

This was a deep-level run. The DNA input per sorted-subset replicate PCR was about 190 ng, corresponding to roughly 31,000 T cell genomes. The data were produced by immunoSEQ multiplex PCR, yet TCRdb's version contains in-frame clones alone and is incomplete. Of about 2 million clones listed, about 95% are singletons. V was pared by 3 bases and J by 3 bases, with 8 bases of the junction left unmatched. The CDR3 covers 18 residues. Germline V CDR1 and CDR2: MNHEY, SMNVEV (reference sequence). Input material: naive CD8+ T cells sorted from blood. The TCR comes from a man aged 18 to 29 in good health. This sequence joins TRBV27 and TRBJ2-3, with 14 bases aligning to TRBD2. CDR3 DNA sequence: TGTGCCAGCAGTTTCCAAAGACTAGCGGGAGGGGAAACAGATACGCAGTATTTT. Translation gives CASSFQRLAGGETDTQYF.